The 8 T cell receptor beta chains in this list originate from one sample, sequenced in a study of control samples from healthy donors and cancer patients. Data came from immunoSEQ multiplex PCR; TCRdb stores just in-frame clones and leaves some out. In the table there are 120,000 or so clones, around 90% of which are singletons. Sequencing used blood. These receptors all stem from a man in his forties or fifties in good health.

The rearrangement joins TRBV6-2 or TRBV6-3 to TRBJ2-1, with 8 bases matching TRBD2. Germline CDR1 is MNHEY and CDR2 is SVGEGT. The J segment lost 4 bases and the V segment lost 4 bases, leaving 6 bases of the junction unmatched. CDR3 length: 15 residues. The CDR3 DNA sequence: TGTGCCAGCAGTTCCAGCGGGGGCCAATACAATGAGCAGTTCTTC. As protein: CASSSSGGQYNEQFF.

The genes are TRBV6-5 and TRBJ2-1; possible D gene TRBD1, 6 bases. Looked up from germline, CDR1 is MNHEY and CDR2 is SVGAGI. The CDR3 length is 15 residues. V was clipped by 5 bases and J by 4 bases, with 15 bases between them. In nucleotides, the CDR3 is TGTGCCAGCAGTACAAATCCCGACAGGTACAATGAGCAGTTCTTC. Translated: CASSTNPDRYNEQFF.

This clone was counted only a few times. The chain uses TRBV5-1 and TRBJ1-2, with D possibly TRBD1 on 5 matching bases. V was pared by 1 base and J by 2 bases, with 12 bases between. Germline-derived CDR1 and CDR2 are SGHRS and YFSETQ. This CDR3 is built from 15 residues. The CDR3 here is CASSLNIGENYGYTF. In DNA, the CDR3 is TGCGCCAGCAGCTTGAATATAGGGGAAAACTATGGCTACACCTTC.

The CDR3 loop reads CASSIVTSGRNTGELFF. DNA for the CDR3: TGTGCCAGCAGTATAGTGACTAGCGGGAGGAACACCGGGGAGCTGTTTTTT. The chain links TRBV27 to TRBJ2-2; 12 nucleotides align to TRBD2. The germline V gene encodes CDR1 MNHEY and CDR2 SMNVEV (reference sequence). V lost 5 bases and J lost 1; bases outside the gene matches: 5. The CDR3 is 17 residues long.

The rearrangement joins TRBV6-6 to TRBJ2-1; the D gene is possibly TRBD2 (7 bases). CDR1 MNHNY and CDR2 SVGAGI come from the germline V gene (reference sequence). V gave up 2 bases and J gave up 8 bases, with 16 bases separating them. CDR3 size: 15 residues. CDR3 nucleotide sequence: TGTGCCAGCAGTTACGGGGGGGCTTTTGTTGATGAGCAGTTCTTC. This encodes CASSYGGAFVDEQFF.

The chain is built from TRBV5-1 and TRBJ1-1; 9 bases are shared with TRBD1. V gave up 2 bases and J gave up 4 bases; unmatched junction bases: 3. Germline V gene data show CDR1 as SGHRS and CDR2 as YFSETQ. CDR3 length equals 14 residues. The CDR3 DNA follows: TGCGCCAGCAGCTTCAAGACAGGGGGCACTGAAGCTTTCTTT. Amino acids: CASSFKTGGTEAFF.

The chain couples TRBV6-5 to TRBJ1-5, with TRBD1 matching 7 bases. Germline CDR1 reads MNHEY; CDR2 reads SVGAGI. CDR3 size: 15 residues. V shed 2 bases, J shed 7 bases, and the junction held 8 bases outside the gene matches. Here the CDR3 DNA reads TGTGCCAGCAGTTACGATCACAGGGGAAACCAGCCCCAGCATTTT. This gives the protein CASSYDHRGNQPQHF.

The genes are TRBV24-1 and TRBJ2-7; 12 bases agree with TRBD2. V shed 9 bases and J 4 bases; nucleotides not matched to a gene: 9. The CDR3 runs 15 residues. The germline V gene encodes CDR1 KGHDR and CDR2 SFDVKD. The CDR3 loop reads CATGPSGGASYEQYF. In nucleotides, the CDR3 is TGTGCCACCGGCCCTAGCGGGGGGGCCTCGTACGAGCAGTACTTC.